The 27 T cell receptor beta chains presented below share a single source sample, sequenced in a study of T cell changes during pregnancy in multiple sclerosis. TCRdb's copy holds only in-frame clones and misses some; the assay was immunoSEQ multiplex PCR. The top ten hold roughly 0.6% of the sample, which has under 65,000 clones, approximately 91% seen once. The sample consisted of CD4+ T cells from peripheral blood mononuclear cells, taken after pregnancy. The source is a female donor in good health, enrolled as a control in a pregnancy study.

The chain links TRBV5-1 to TRBJ2-1; perhaps TRBD2 as D (6 bases). CDR1 is SGHRS, CDR2 YFSETQ, per germline. CDR3 length equals 15 residues. V was clipped by 0 bases and J by 0 bases, with 7 bases between them. The CDR3 bases are TGCGCCAGCAGCTTGGAACTAGCCTCCTACAATGAGCAGTTCTTC. Protein: CASSLELASYNEQFF. Supplemented by reference TRBV5-1 and TRBJ2-1, the full variable domain reads KAGVTQTPRYLIKTRGQQVTLSCSPISGHRSVSWYQQTPGQGLQFLFEYFSETQRNKGNFPGRFSGRQFSNSRSEMNVSTLELGDSALYLCASSLELASYNEQFFGPGTRLTVL.

This clone was picked up one time. This chain uses TRBV15 with TRBJ2-3, with 9 bases lining up with TRBD1. The junction had 0 bases not matched to a gene; V was cut back by 0 bases and J by 2 bases. The CDR3 has 15 residues. Germline values: CDR1 LNHNV, CDR2 YYDKDF (reference sequence). CDR3 bases: TGTGCCACCAGCAGAGAACAGGGGGCCACAGATACGCAGTATTTT. Its translation is CATSREQGATDTQYF.

This rearrangement joins TRBV6-5 to TRBJ1-4, with 11 bases lining up with TRBD1. The CDR3 sequence is 13 residues long. Trimming took 6 bases from V and 8 from J; bases not matched to a gene: 2. Per the germline V gene, CDR1 is MNHEY and CDR2 is SVGAGI. DNA for the CDR3: TGTGCCAGCAGGGGGACAGGGGGGGAAAAACTGTTTTTT. This encodes CASRGTGGEKLFF.

Here the CDR3 DNA reads TGTGCCAGCAGAAAAACAGGGGGCCTGAACACTGAAGCTTTCTTT. It yields the protein CASRKTGGLNTEAFF. The chain links TRBV6-6 to TRBJ1-1; 9 nucleotides agree with TRBD1. The V segment lost 6 bases and the J segment 0 bases; nucleotides outside the gene matches: 5. In germline, CDR1 is MNHNY, CDR2 SVGAGI (reference sequence). The CDR3 is 15 amino acids.

The genes are TRBV11-2 and TRBJ2-6, with D possibly matching TRBD2 (5 bases). The CDR3 is 16 amino acids. Germline loops: CDR1 SGHAT, CDR2 FQNNGV. Trimming pared 5 bases from V and 1 base from J, leaving 12 bases between. For the CDR3, the DNA is TGTGCCAGCAGCCACCTAAGGAGGTCTGGGGCCAACGTCCTGACTTTC. It translates to CASSHLRRSGANVLTF. Complete variable domain (other parts from reference TRBV11-2 and TRBJ2-6): EAGVAQSPRYKIIEKRQSVAFWCNPISGHATLYWYQQILGQGPKLLIQFQNNGVVDDSQLPKDRFSAERLKGVDSTLKIQPAKLEDSAVYLCASSHLRRSGANVLTFGAGSRLTVL.

The rearrangement joins TRBV14 to TRBJ1-1, with no clear D. The CDR3 covers 12 residues. Deletions cut 4 bases from V and 10 bases from J, with 13 bases between. From germline, CDR1 is SGHDN and CDR2 FVKESK. This CDR3 is CASSPTRVGAFF. The CDR3 DNA is TGTGCCAGCAGCCCAACTAGGGTCGGAGCTTTCTTT.

The chain is built from TRBV7-9 and TRBJ2-3; 13 positions match TRBD2. The V gene's germline CDR1 is SEHNR and CDR2 FQNEAQ (reference sequence). V dropped 3 bases and J dropped 1; count of bases not matched to a gene: 7. This CDR3 is built from 18 residues. The CDR3 DNA follows: TGTGCCAGCAGCTTCTTCATAGGACTAGCGGGGGGCACAGATACGCAGTATTTT. This encodes CASSFFIGLAGGTDTQYF. The full variable domain, with the rest looked up from reference TRBV7-9 and TRBJ2-3, is DTGVSQNPRHKITKRGQNVTFRCDPISEHNRLYWYRQTLGQGPEFLTYFQNEAQLEKSRLLSDRFSAERPKGSFSTLEIQRTEQGDSAMYLCASSFFIGLAGGTDTQYFGPGTRLTVL.

The rearrangement joins TRBV7-8 to TRBJ1-5, with D possibly TRBD1 on 5 matching bases. V lost 1 base to trimming and J lost 4 bases, with 14 bases between them. Germline V lookup: CDR1 SGHVS, CDR2 FQNEAQ. This CDR3 has 16 amino acids. The CDR3 loop is CASSLGSFRQNQPQHF. The CDR3 bases are TGTGCCAGCAGCTTAGGTTCTTTCCGACAGAATCAGCCCCAGCATTTT. Based on the CDR3 plus reference TRBV7-8 and TRBJ1-5, the full variable domain is GAGVSQSPRYKVAKRGQDVALRCDPISGHVSLFWYQQALGQGPEFLTYFQNEAQLDKSGLPSDRFFAERPEGSVSTLKIQRTQQEDSAVYLCASSLGSFRQNQPQHFGDGTRLSIL.

The chain joins TRBV9 to TRBJ1-3; 8 bases line up with TRBD1. The germline CDR1 and CDR2 sequences are SGDLS and YYNGEE. The trim removed 4 bases at V and 0 bases at J, leaving 6 bases unmatched. The CDR3 spans 16 residues. In nucleotides, the CDR3 is TGTGCCAGCAGCCTCACGGACAGGGCCTCTGGAAACACCATATATTTT. This sequence encodes CASSLTDRASGNTIYF.

The chain links TRBV5-1 to TRBJ2-1; D perhaps matches TRBD2 (6 bases). The V end lost 3 bases, the J end lost 5 bases, and 15 bases lay between the germline ends. This CDR3 has 15 residues. Germline loops: CDR1 SGHRS, CDR2 YFSETQ. The CDR3 reads CASSSGSGRNNEQFF. CDR3 DNA sequence: TGCGCCAGCAGCTCGGGATCGGGGAGGAACAATGAGCAGTTCTTC.

The chain links TRBV5-1 to TRBJ2-3; D is perhaps TRBD2 (5 bases). CDR3 length: 13 amino acids. The V and J ends lost 6 bases and 0 bases respectively, with 8 bases between them. Germline values: CDR1 SGHRS, CDR2 YFSETQ. The CDR3 coding sequence is TGCGCCAGCAACGGGATAAGCACAGATACGCAGTATTTT. The encoded protein is CASNGISTDTQYF.

The J gene is TRBJ2-7, the V gene TRBV29-1, with 8 bases that match TRBD1. The CDR3 is 13 amino acids. Trimming cost V 5 bases and J 0 bases; bases outside gene matches: 3. Germline V CDR1 and CDR2: SQVTM, ANQGSEA. CDR3 nucleotide sequence: TGCAGCGTTTCGGGACAGGTCTCCTACGAGCAGTACTTC. Translation gives CSVSGQVSYEQYF.

The chain has TRBV29-1 and TRBJ2-7, with 8 bases matching TRBD2. The CDR3 extends over 14 amino acids. Germline V CDR1 and CDR2: SQVTM, ANQGSEA. The V gene end was trimmed by 6 bases and the J gene end by 3 bases; junction bases not matched to a gene: 10. The CDR3 reads CSVLRGGSCYEQYF. In nucleotides, the CDR3 is TGCAGCGTCCTCCGGGGGGGGAGTTGCTACGAGCAGTACTTC.

This clone was seen a few times. The chain joins TRBV19 to TRBJ2-7; D unclear. Trimming shortened V by 4 bases and J by 1 base, and 8 bases separated the two germline ends. The CDR3 covers 13 residues. CDR1 is LNHDA, CDR2 SQIVND, per germline (reference sequence). The CDR3 protein is CASSRQASYEQYF. CDR3 DNA sequence: TGTGCCAGTAGTAGGCAGGCGTCCTACGAGCAGTACTTC.

In this sample, this clone turned up a few times. The chain has TRBV10-3 and TRBJ2-1; 8 nucleotides agree with TRBD1. V shed 0 bases and J 9 bases; nucleotides not matched to a gene: 10. Germline CDR1 reads ENHRY; CDR2 reads SYGVKD. The CDR3 sequence is 16 residues long. CDR3 DNA sequence: TGTGCCATCAGTGAGTCGACCCGGACAGGGATAGTTGAGCAGTTCTTC. Translation gives CAISESTRTGIVEQFF.

The V gene is TRBV7-9, the J gene TRBJ2-7, with D possibly being TRBD2 (6 bases). The CDR3 has 14 residues. V lost 5 bases, J lost 2 bases, and 13 bases lay in between. Germline loops: CDR1 SEHNR, CDR2 FQNEAQ (reference sequence). The CDR3 nucleotides read TGTGCCAGCAGCAGGGACTTAGAGCCCTACGAGCAGTACTTC. Translation: CASSRDLEPYEQYF.

The genes are TRBV7-6 and TRBJ1-4; the D is unclear. V was trimmed by 5 bases and J by 5 bases, leaving 21 bases between them. Germline lookup yields CDR1 SGHVS and CDR2 FNYEAQ. This CDR3 region has 17 residues. Here the CDR3 DNA reads TGTGCCAGCAGCCCCTCTATTCCGGGAGGGCTAAATGAAAAACTGTTTTTT. Residues: CASSPSIPGGLNEKLFF.

CDR3 sequence reads: CASRGQANSPLHF. The CDR3 nucleotides read TGTGCCAGCAGGGGACAGGCTAATTCACCCCTCCACTTT. This chain connects TRBV11-2 to TRBJ1-6, with TRBD1 matching over 8 bases. CDR3 length equals 13 residues. CDR1 is SGHAT and CDR2 is FQNNGV in the germline V gene. V lost 6 bases, J lost 6 bases, and 1 base stayed unmatched.

V usage is TRBV4-1 and J usage is TRBJ2-1, with 8 nucleotides matching TRBD2. The CDR3 is 16 amino acids. J gave up 4 bases and V 1 base, and 6 bases lay outside the gene matches. CDR1 is MGHRA and CDR2 is YSYEKL in the germline V gene. In nucleotides, the CDR3 is TGCGCCAGCAGCCAAGTCGGGCGGGGGGTGTACAATGAGCAGTTCTTC. Translation gives CASSQVGRGVYNEQFF.

This clone was counted a single time. The chain employs TRBV5-1 and TRBJ2-2, with 9 positions matching TRBD1. CDR3 length: 16 amino acids. Losses at the gene ends were 3 bases for V and 6 bases for J; bases not matched to a gene: 9. Germline-derived CDR1 and CDR2 are SGHRS and YFSETQ. The CDR3 reads CASSSQGANHAGELFF. The CDR3 DNA reads TGCGCCAGCAGCTCACAGGGGGCAAATCACGCCGGGGAGCTGTTTTTT.

This chain uses TRBV29-1 with TRBJ2-2; 10 bases fit TRBD2. The CDR3 loop spans 14 amino acids. Trimming at V came to 6 bases and at J to 5 bases, leaving 6 bases not matched to a gene. Germline loops: CDR1 SQVTM, CDR2 ANQGSEA. In nucleotides, the CDR3 is TGCAGCGTGGGGCGAGCGGGAGGGACCGGGGAGCTGTTTTTT. This sequence encodes CSVGRAGGTGELFF.

V is TRBV2 and J is TRBJ2-7; a possible D gene is TRBD2 (6 bases). CDR3 length: 15 amino acids. Trimming removed 3 bases from V and 3 bases from J, with 15 bases in between. Germline V gene sequence: CDR1 SNHLY, CDR2 FYNNEI. CDR3 residues: CASSERLATDYEQYF. The CDR3 DNA is TGTGCCAGCAGTGAGAGGCTAGCGACGGACTACGAGCAGTACTTC. The full variable domain, its missing parts supplied by reference TRBV2 and TRBJ2-7, is EPEVTQTPSHQVTQMGQEVILRCVPISNHLYFYWYRQILGQKVEFLVSFYNNEISEKSEIFDDQFSVERPDGSNFTLKIRSTKLEDSAMYFCASSERLATDYEQYFGPGTRLTVT.

This clone was seen more than once but under ten times. The rearrangement joins TRBV9 to TRBJ2-1, with a tentative D call TRBD1 (6 bases). V lost 1 base, J lost 4 bases, and 12 bases lay in between. This CDR3 is built from 15 residues. In germline, CDR1 is SGDLS, CDR2 YYNGEE. In DNA form, the CDR3 reads TGTGCCAGCAGCGTAAAGGGGGATCCGTACAATGAGCAGTTCTTC. Residues: CASSVKGDPYNEQFF.

The chain uses TRBV6-1 and TRBJ2-1; 8 bases map to TRBD1. CDR1 and CDR2 from the germline V gene are MNHNS and SASEGT. The CDR3 runs 14 residues. J was trimmed by 8 bases and V by 11 bases; bases with no gene match: 14. The DNA for the CDR3 is TGTGCCGTAACGACAGGGGCCGGCTCGGATGAGCAGTTCTTC. Translated, it gives CAVTTGAGSDEQFF.

The J gene is TRBJ2-2, the V gene TRBV28, with D perhaps TRBD2 (6 bases). The CDR3 runs 16 residues. Germline V gene sequence: CDR1 MDHEN, CDR2 SYDVKM. With 4 bases removed from V and 0 bases from J, the gap between germline ends came to 12 bases. The CDR3 coding sequence is TGTGCCAGCAGTTCGTCGGGACTCGCGAACACCGGGGAGCTGTTTTTT. It specifies CASSSSGLANTGELFF.

The table lists this clone with a few counts. V gene TRBV30 combines with J gene TRBJ1-1, with D maybe TRBD1 (5 bases). V was cut by 1 base and J by 0 bases, with 12 bases left in between. CDR3 length: 15 amino acids. Germline assignment: CDR1 GTSNPN and CDR2 SVGIG (reference sequence). CDR3 in amino acids: CAWSGQPGMNTEAFF. The CDR3 DNA sequence: TGTGCCTGGAGTGGGCAGCCAGGGATGAACACTGAAGCTTTCTTT.

The chain links TRBV5-6 to TRBJ1-2, with D maybe TRBD1 (5 bases). Germline CDR1 and CDR2: SGHDT and YYEEEE. CDR3 length: 16 residues. Between the trimmed V and J ends, which lost 0 bases and 4 bases, there was a span of 16 bases. CDR3 sequence reads: CASSLDFWGEAYGYTF. CDR3 DNA: TGTGCCAGCAGCTTGGATTTTTGGGGGGAGGCCTATGGCTACACCTTC.